These 11 T cell receptor beta chains were all obtained from the same sample, sequenced in a study of cytomegalovirus exposure and HLA in healthy donors. The protocol was immunoSEQ multiplex PCR, while the TCRdb copy is restricted to in-frame clones and leaves out a portion. The table includes roughly 100,000 clones, approximately 90% detected once. The sequenced sample was PBMCs. The receptors stem from a woman aged 18-29 years in good health and CMV-seropositive.

The table lists this clone with a count of one. The chain couples TRBV2 to TRBJ2-3; 11 bases agree with TRBD2. Trimming at V came to 5 bases and at J to 0 bases, leaving 4 bases not matched to a gene. The CDR3 length is 16 residues. From germline, CDR1 is SNHLY and CDR2 FYNNEI. Here the CDR3 reads CASSYPSGGSTDTQYF. CDR3 bases: TGTGCCAGCAGTTACCCTAGCGGGGGGAGCACAGATACGCAGTATTTT.

V usage is TRBV6-1 and J usage is TRBJ1-1, with 8 positions matching TRBD1. V lost 4 bases and J lost 2; bases outside the gene matches: 15. This CDR3 comprises 18 residues. Germline CDR1 MNHNS, CDR2 SASEGT. The CDR3 region is CASSALRQGALGNTEAFF. The CDR3 region has the DNA TGTGCCAGCAGTGCCCTTCGGCAGGGGGCTTTGGGCAACACTGAAGCTTTCTTT.

The rearrangement links TRBV19 to TRBJ2-7, with D perhaps TRBD1 (6 bases). The length of the CDR3 is 13 residues. V was shortened by 8 bases and J by 3 bases, with 14 bases between the two germline ends. Germline V lookup: CDR1 LNHDA, CDR2 SQIVND (reference sequence). The CDR3 here is CASLRTEDYEQYF. Written as DNA, the CDR3 is TGTGCCAGTTTACGGACAGAAGACTACGAGCAGTACTTC. The full variable domain, with the rest looked up from reference TRBV19 and TRBJ2-7, is DGGITQSPKYLFRKEGQNVTLSCEQNLNHDAMYWYRQDPGQGLRLIYYSQIVNDFQKGDIAEGYSVSREKKESFPLTVTSAQKNPTAFYLCASLRTEDYEQYFGPGTRLTVT.

The rearrangement joins TRBV7-3 to TRBJ2-1, with a tentative D call TRBD2 (5 bases). Trimming pared 5 bases from V and 0 bases from J, leaving 17 bases between. This CDR3 contains 17 residues. CDR1 and CDR2 from the germline V gene are SGHTA and FQGTGA. CDR3 coding DNA: TGTGCCAGCAGCCCCCGGGTTAGCGCTAGCTCCTACAATGAGCAGTTCTTC. It specifies CASSPRVSASSYNEQFF.

The V gene is TRBV10-3, the J gene TRBJ2-7; D call uncertain. The V gene lost 3 bases and the J gene lost 7 bases, with 10 bases spanning the gap. The CDR3 is 12 amino acids. Germline CDR1 and CDR2: ENHRY and SYGVKD. The DNA of the CDR3 is TGTGCCATCAGTGATTTTCAGGTAGAGCAGTACTTC. This codes for CAISDFQVEQYF.

The chain couples TRBV6-4 to TRBJ1-6; D unclear. In germline, CDR1 is MRHNA, CDR2 SNTAGT. The ends were cut back, 7 bases at V and 4 bases at J, with 14 bases in the middle. The CDR3 loop spans 15 amino acids. CDR3: CASIGPRRYNSPLHF. The CDR3, as DNA: TGTGCCAGCATTGGTCCTCGGAGGTATAATTCACCCCTCCACTTT.

CDR3 loop: CASSLEPVHTEAFF. As DNA, the CDR3 is TGTGCCAGCAGCTTAGAACCAGTTCACACTGAAGCTTTCTTT. The gene calls are TRBV11-3 and TRBJ1-1; D remains unclear. Germline CDR1 is SGHNT and CDR2 is YENEEA. The CDR3 extends over 14 amino acids. Trimming removed 0 bases from V and 3 bases from J, with 8 bases in between.

The chain recombines TRBV7-9 with TRBJ2-3, with D maybe TRBD2 (5 bases). Trimming pared 7 bases from V and 5 bases from J, leaving 25 bases between. Germline CDR1 SEHNR, CDR2 FQNEAQ (reference sequence). This CDR3 is 17 amino acids long. As DNA, the CDR3 is TGTGCCAGCAACCCGTTTTTGGGCGGCGGGCCGGGAGATACGCAGTATTTT. It translates to CASNPFLGGGPGDTQYF. The full variable domain, completed using reference TRBV7-9 and TRBJ2-3, is DTGVSQNPRHKITKRGQNVTFRCDPISEHNRLYWYRQTLGQGPEFLTYFQNEAQLEKSRLLSDRFSAERPKGSFSTLEIQRTEQGDSAMYLCASNPFLGGGPGDTQYFGPGTRLTVL.

The chain has TRBV5-1 and TRBJ2-7, with D hard to call. V was pared by 1 base and J by 6 bases, with 8 bases between. The CDR3 sequence is 12 residues long. Looked up from germline, CDR1 is SGHRS and CDR2 is YFSETQ. The CDR3 nucleotides read TGCGCCAGCAGCTTGTCCGGGTCCGAGCAGTACTTC. Translation gives CASSLSGSEQYF.

V is TRBV14 and J is TRBJ1-1, with D unresolved. V was clipped by 4 bases and J by 0 bases, with 9 bases between them. CDR1 and CDR2 (germline): SGHDN, FVKESK. This CDR3 has 14 residues. The chain's CDR3 is CASSRRHLNTEAFF. The CDR3 coding sequence is TGTGCCAGCAGCCGAAGACACTTGAACACTGAAGCTTTCTTT.

The sample holds a few counts of this clone. J is TRBJ1-5 and V is TRBV4-1, with D possibly being TRBD1 (5 bases). Trimming left V 5 bases short and J 4 bases short, with 18 bases between. Germline CDR1 and CDR2: MGHRA and YSYEKL. The CDR3 is made up of 16 amino acids. This CDR3 reads CASSKGQGGANQPQHF. The CDR3 DNA follows: TGCGCCAGCAGCAAGGGGCAGGGTGGGGCAAATCAGCCCCAGCATTTT.